Included here is one TCR beta chain sequence, with context. This CDR3 spans 14 amino acids. V gave up 4 bases and J gave up 5 bases, with 9 bases separating them. The germline gives CDR1 MNHEY, CDR2 SMNVEV (reference sequence). The protocol was immunoSEQ multiplex PCR, while the TCRdb copy is restricted to in-frame clones and leaves out a portion. Of approximately 130,000 clones in the sample, roughly 80% were seen once. The record originates from a study of cytotoxic CD8 clonotypes in ibrutinib-treated CLL. This TCR was sampled from a human donor with chronic lymphocytic leukemia. The chain carries TRBV27 and TRBJ1-6, with D tentatively TRBD1 (6 bases). The input for sequencing was PBMCs, taken after 24 months of ibrutinib treatment. DNA of the CDR3: TGTGCCAGCAGTTATACAGGGAATAATTCACCCCTCCACTTT. Residues: CASSYTGNNSPLHF.